Listed here is a single T cell receptor beta chain. These data originate in a study of blood T cell repertoires in COVID-19. In the study overall: Acute and convalescent COVID-19 specimens originated in the United States, Italy and Spain. T cells, B-cell-depleted T cells, or PBMCs supplied cDNA or gDNA.

Methods used by the authors: How many nucleated cells were present was estimated from reference gene primer amplification. The protocol was immunoSEQ multiplex PCR, while the TCRdb copy is restricted to in-frame clones and leaves out a portion. The DNA gave D and trimming, while V, J and clone size come from that table. The sample records about 6,400 clones, roughly 82% being singletons. In germline, CDR1 is MNHEY, CDR2 SVGEGT. The V gene lost 0 bases and the J gene lost 10 bases, with 15 bases spanning the gap. CDR3 length: 14 amino acids. The source of this sequence is a human donor with active COVID-19. The donor label of this sample is uncertain. The source material was peripheral blood. This chain links TRBV6-2 or TRBV6-3 with TRBJ1-1; D may be TRBD1 (5 bases). In nucleotides, the CDR3 is TGTGCCAGCAGTTACTCGCCCGGGAGGGGCTCAGCTTTCTTT. This gives the protein CASSYSPGRGSAFF.